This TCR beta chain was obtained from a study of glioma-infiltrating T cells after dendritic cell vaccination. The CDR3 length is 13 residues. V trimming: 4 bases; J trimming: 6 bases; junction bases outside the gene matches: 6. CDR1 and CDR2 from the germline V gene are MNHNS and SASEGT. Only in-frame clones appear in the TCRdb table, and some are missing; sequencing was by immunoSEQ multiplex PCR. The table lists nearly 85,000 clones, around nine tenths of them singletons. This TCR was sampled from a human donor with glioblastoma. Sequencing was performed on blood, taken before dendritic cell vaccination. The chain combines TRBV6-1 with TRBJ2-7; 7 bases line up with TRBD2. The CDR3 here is CASSGERDGEQYF. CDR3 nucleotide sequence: TGTGCCAGCAGTGGGGAGCGGGATGGCGAGCAGTACTTC.